One sample yielded the 2 T cell receptor beta chains listed below, sequenced in a study of cytotoxic CD8 clonotypes in ibrutinib-treated CLL. The method was immunoSEQ multiplex PCR; TCRdb's version includes in-frame clones alone and lacks a portion of them. The sample has roughly 45,000 clones; under 80% are singletons. The starting material was PBMCs, obtained after 24 months of ibrutinib treatment. The receptors here all came from a human donor with chronic lymphocytic leukemia.

The V and J genes are TRBV14 and TRBJ2-1; a weak D match, TRBD1 (6 bases). V lost 0 bases, J lost 5 bases, and 14 bases lay in between. Germline CDR1 is SGHDN and CDR2 is FVKESK. The CDR3 sequence is 16 residues long. CDR3 DNA: TGTGCCAGCAGCCAAGATGGGGGCCCCCGGAACAATGAGCAGTTCTTC. Translated: CASSQDGGPRNNEQFF.

This clone appeared once. The CDR3 protein is CASSPGTPEAAFF. As DNA, the CDR3 is TGTGCCAGCAGCCCCGGGACACCCGAGGCGGCTTTCTTT. The chain joins TRBV16 to TRBJ1-1; tentative D call: TRBD1 (6 bases). The CDR3 is made up of 13 amino acids. Germline V gene data show CDR1 as KGHSY and CDR2 as FQNENV. The ends were cut back, 4 bases at V and 11 bases at J, with 17 bases in the middle.